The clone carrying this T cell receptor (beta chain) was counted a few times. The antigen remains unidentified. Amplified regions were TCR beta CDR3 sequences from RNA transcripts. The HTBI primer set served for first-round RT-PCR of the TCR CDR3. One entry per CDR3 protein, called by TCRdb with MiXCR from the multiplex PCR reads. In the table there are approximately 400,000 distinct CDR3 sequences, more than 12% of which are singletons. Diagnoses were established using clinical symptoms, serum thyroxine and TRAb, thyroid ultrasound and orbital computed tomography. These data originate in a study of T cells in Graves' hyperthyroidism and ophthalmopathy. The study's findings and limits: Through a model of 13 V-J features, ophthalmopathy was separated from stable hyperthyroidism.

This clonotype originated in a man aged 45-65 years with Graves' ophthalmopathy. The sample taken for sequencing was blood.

This CDR3 is CASSPEGQGTYNSPLHF. As DNA, the CDR3 is TGTGCCAGCAGCCCTGAGGGACAGGGAACCTATAATTCACCCCTCCACTTT. The chain is built from TRBV3-1 and TRBJ1-6; TRBD1 matches at 9 bases. J was trimmed by 2 bases and V by 4 bases; bases with no gene match: 6. This CDR3 contains 17 residues. CDR1 is LGHDT and CDR2 is YNNKEL in the germline V gene (reference sequence). The full variable domain, with the rest looked up from reference TRBV3-1 and TRBJ1-6, is DTAVSQTPKYLVTQMGNDKSIKCEQNLGHDTMYWYKQDSKKFLKIMFSYNNKELIINETVPNRFSPKSPDKAHLNLHINSLELGDSAVYFCASSPEGQGTYNSPLHFGNGTRLTVT.